This T cell receptor (beta chain) was identified in a study of shared T cell receptors in the human thymus. Data came from immunoSEQ multiplex PCR; TCRdb stores just in-frame clones and leaves some out. The sample carries around 730,000 clones, 70% to 90% recorded once. The V gene's germline CDR1 is SGHRS and CDR2 YFSETQ. This CDR3 spans 13 amino acids. V lost 6 bases to trimming and J lost 6 bases; unmatched junction nucleotides: 7. These same data were also listed under a study on human thymus T cells.

Specimen: thymocytes. The rearrangement links TRBV5-1 to TRBJ1-1; TRBD1 matches at 8 bases. The receptor comes from a girl younger than two with a congenital heart defect. CDR3 loop: CASTPGGGAEAFF. DNA for the CDR3: TGCGCCAGCACCCCAGGGGGCGGCGCTGAAGCTTTCTTT.